One T cell receptor (beta chain) is described in this entry. As yet, its antigen is unknown. The data belong to a study of shared clonotypes between healthy human individuals. Whole-study results and caveats: Investigators expected sequencing depth to affect clonotype sharing among donors.

The CDR3 consists of 14 residues. V lost 2 bases and J lost 4, with 11 bases in between. Germline V gene lookup returns CDR1 KGHSH and CDR2 LQKENI. An even split of each subset's genomic DNA across several immunoSEQ plates was performed. The protocol was immunoSEQ multiplex PCR, while the TCRdb copy is restricted to in-frame clones and leaves out a portion. This table holds about 1 million clones, about 70% found once. Participating donors were healthy, HIV-negative adults free of recent acute infections or vaccinations. V gene TRBV18 combines with J gene TRBJ1-1; D possibly corresponds to TRBD1 (5 bases). The material sequenced was memory CD4+ T cells sorted from blood. The subset denotes: CD45RA-negative fraction. The receptor's source is a man between 18 and 35 years old in good health. DNA for the CDR3: TGTGCCAGCTCACCAACCGGGGGGAGCACTGAAGCTTTCTTT. Its protein product is CASSPTGGSTEAFF. Drawing the rest from reference TRBV18 and TRBJ1-1, the complete variable domain is NAGVMQNPRHLVRRRGQEARLRCSPMKGHSHVYWYRQLPEEGLKFMVYLQKENIIDESGMPKERFSAEFPKEGPSILRIQQVVRGDSAAYFCASSPTGGSTEAFFGQGTRLTVV.